This T cell receptor beta chain was captured by sequencing in a study of blood T cell repertoires in COVID-19. Study background: Some COVID-19 samples were acute and others convalescent; all came from the United States, Italy and Spain.

CDR1 SNHLY and CDR2 FYNNEI come from the germline V gene. V lost 4 bases and J lost 2, with 8 bases in between. This CDR3 contains 14 residues. As originally analysed: Cell counts per sample came from amplifying reference gene primers. Clones were sequenced by immunoSEQ multiplex PCR, and TCRdb holds only the in-frame ones, with some missing. V and J calls and clone size follow that table, whereas D and trimming were derived from the DNA. The sample lists roughly 220,000 clones; around 88% were seen once. The age range of participants was about 18 to 95 years, with residence in about two dozen US areas. In assigning cohorts, the study relied on participant-reported clinical history.

The origin of this receptor is a woman aged 45-59 years with acute COVID-19. The sample comprised PBMCs or T cells enriched from blood (not recorded which). This chain connects TRBV2 to TRBJ1-4; a weak D match, TRBD1 (5 bases). This CDR3 reads CASSAGLTNEKLFF. CDR3 bases: TGTGCCAGCAGTGCGGGACTGACTAATGAAAAACTGTTTTTT. Based on the CDR3 plus reference TRBV2 and TRBJ1-4, the full variable domain is EPEVTQTPSHQVTQMGQEVILRCVPISNHLYFYWYRQILGQKVEFLVSFYNNEISEKSEIFDDQFSVERPDGSNFTLKIRSTKLEDSAMYFCASSAGLTNEKLFFGSGTQLSVL.